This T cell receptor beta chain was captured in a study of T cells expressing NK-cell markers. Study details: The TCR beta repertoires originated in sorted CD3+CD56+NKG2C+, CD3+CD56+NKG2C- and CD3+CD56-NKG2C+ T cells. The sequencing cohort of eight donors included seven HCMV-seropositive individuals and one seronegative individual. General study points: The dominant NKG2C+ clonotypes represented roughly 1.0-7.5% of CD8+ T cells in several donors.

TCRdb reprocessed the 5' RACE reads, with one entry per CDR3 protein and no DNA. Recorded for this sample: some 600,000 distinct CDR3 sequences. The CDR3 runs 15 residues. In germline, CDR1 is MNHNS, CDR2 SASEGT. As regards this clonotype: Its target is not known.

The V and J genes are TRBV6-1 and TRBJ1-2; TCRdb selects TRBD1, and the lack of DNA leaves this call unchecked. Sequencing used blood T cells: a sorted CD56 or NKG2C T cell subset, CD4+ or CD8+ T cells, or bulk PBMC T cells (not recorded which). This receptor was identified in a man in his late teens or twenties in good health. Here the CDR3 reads CASSKADSSNYGYTF.